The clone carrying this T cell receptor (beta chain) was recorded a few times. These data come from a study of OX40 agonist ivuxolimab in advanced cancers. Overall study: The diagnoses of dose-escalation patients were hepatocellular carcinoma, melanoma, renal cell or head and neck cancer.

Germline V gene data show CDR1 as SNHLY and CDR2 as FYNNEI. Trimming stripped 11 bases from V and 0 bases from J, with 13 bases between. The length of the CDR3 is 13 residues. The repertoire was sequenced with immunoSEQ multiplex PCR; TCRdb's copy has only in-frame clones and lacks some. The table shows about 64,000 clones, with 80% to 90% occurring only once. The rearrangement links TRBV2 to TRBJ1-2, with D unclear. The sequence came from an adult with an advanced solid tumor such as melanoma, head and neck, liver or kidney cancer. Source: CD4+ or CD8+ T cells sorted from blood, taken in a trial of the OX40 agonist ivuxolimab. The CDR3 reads CAFQTTANYGYTF. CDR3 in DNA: TGTGCCTTCCAGACGACCGCTAACTATGGCTACACCTTC.